This T cell receptor beta chain derives from a study of T-cell memory formation after mild COVID-19. In the case of this clonotype: Its antigen is undetermined.

Study-wide results and caveats: There was a balanced CD4/CD8 profile in clones contracting day 15 to 85, and later expanders leaned CD4+. Some clones that responded turned up in pre-infection memory, which suggests that cross-reactive memory joined in.

MiXCR, applied by TCRdb to the 5' RACE reads, yields one record per CDR3 protein. The sample lists 80,000 to 90,000 distinct CDR3 sequences; roughly 23% were seen once. The CDR3 is made up of 15 amino acids. V shed 3 bases and J 4 bases; nucleotides not matched to a gene: 6. CDR1 and CDR2 (germline): MGHRA, YSYEKL. The TCR sequence derives from a man in his late teens or twenties who had mild COVID-19 (a few samples of this study predate the infection). Cell type and time point are not known. Sequencing input: PBMCs or a T cell subset sorted from them (not recorded which). This chain uses TRBV4-1 with TRBJ2-7; 10 nucleotides agree with TRBD1. DNA for the CDR3: TGCGCCAGCAGCCAGAAAGGGACAGGGGAGTACGAGCAGTACTTC. Protein: CASSQKGTGEYEQYF.